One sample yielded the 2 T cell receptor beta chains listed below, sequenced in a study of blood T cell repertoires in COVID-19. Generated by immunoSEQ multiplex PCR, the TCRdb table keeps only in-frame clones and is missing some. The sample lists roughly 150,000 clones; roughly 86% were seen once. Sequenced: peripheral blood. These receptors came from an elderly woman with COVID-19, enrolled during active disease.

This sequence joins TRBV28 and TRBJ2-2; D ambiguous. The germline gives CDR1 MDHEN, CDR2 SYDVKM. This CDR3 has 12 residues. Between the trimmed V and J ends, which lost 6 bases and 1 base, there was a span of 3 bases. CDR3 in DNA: TGTGCCAGCAGCCGGAACACCGGGGAGCTGTTTTTT. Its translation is CASSRNTGELFF.

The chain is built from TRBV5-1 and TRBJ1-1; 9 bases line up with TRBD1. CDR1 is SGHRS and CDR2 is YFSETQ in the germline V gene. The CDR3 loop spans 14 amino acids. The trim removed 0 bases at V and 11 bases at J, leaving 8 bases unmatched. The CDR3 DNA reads TGCGCCAGCAGCTTGGAGGGAGGGGACAGGGATGCTTTCTTT. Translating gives CASSLEGGDRDAFF.